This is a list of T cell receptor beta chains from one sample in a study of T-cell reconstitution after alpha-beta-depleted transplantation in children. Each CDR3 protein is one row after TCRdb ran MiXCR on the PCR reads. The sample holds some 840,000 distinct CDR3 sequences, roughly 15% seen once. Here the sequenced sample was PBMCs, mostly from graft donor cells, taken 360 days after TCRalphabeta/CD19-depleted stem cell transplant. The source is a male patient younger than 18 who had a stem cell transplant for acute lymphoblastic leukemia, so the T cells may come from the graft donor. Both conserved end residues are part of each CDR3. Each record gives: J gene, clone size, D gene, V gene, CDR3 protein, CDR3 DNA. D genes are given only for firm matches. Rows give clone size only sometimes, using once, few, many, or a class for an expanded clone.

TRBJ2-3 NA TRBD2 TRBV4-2 CASSQAQVRTSGSTDTQYF TGTGCCAGCAGCCAAGCACAAGTCCGGACTAGCGGGAGCACAGATACGCAGTATTTT
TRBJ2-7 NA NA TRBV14 CASSPSAGRTGYEQYF TGTGCCAGCAGCCCCAGCGCCGGGAGAACAGGCTACGAGCAGTACTTC
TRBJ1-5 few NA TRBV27 CASSFGGEDQPQHF TGTGCCAGCAGTTTTGGGGGGGAGGATCAGCCCCAGCATTTT
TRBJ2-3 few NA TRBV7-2 CASSLKGDGDTQYF TGTGCCAGCAGCTTAAAGGGGGATGGAGATACGCAGTATTTT
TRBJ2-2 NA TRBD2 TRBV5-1 CASSVFPSGRAFANTGELFF TGCGCCAGCAGCGTGTTCCCTAGCGGGAGGGCCTTTGCGAACACCGGGGAGCTGTTTTTT
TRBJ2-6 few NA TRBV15 CATSRDPPGTGANVLTF TGTGCCACCAGCAGAGATCCCCCAGGGACTGGGGCCAACGTCCTGACTTTC
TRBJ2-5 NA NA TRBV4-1 CASSQDTRGETQYF TGCGCCAGCAGCCAAGATACCCGGGGGGAGACCCAGTACTTC
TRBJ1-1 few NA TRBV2 CASSVWRSLMNTEAFF TGTGCCAGCAGTGTCTGGAGATCACTTATGAACACTGAAGCTTTCTTT
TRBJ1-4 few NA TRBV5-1 CASSLLDRSEKLFF TGCGCCAGCAGCTTGTTGGACAGATCGGAAAAACTGTTTTTT
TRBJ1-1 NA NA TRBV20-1 CSAEGARGTEAFF TGCAGTGCCGAAGGGGCGAGGGGCACTGAAGCTTTCTTT
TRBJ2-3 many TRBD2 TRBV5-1 CASTREVRADTQYF TGCGCCAGCACGCGGGAGGTGAGGGCAGATACGCAGTATTTT
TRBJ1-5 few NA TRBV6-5 CASSYSRPTYSNQPQHF TGTGCCAGCAGTTACTCGAGGCCGACTTATAGCAATCAGCCCCAGCATTTT
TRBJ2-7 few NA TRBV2 CASVAGRQYF TGTGCCAGCGTGGCGGGAAGGCAGTACTTC
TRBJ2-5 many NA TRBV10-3 CAISRGAGETQYF TGTGCCATCAGCCGAGGGGCGGGGGAGACCCAGTACTTC
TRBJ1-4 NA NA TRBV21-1 CASVGTGFDATNEKLFF TGTGCCAGCGTCGGGACAGGGTTCGATGCAACTAATGAAAAACTGTTTTTT
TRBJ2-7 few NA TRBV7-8 CASSPSGLHYEQYF TGTGCCAGCAGCCCCTCGGGACTCCACTACGAGCAGTACTTC
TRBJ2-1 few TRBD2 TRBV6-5 CASSSQREQVNEQFF TGTGCCAGCAGTTCTCAGCGGGAGCAGGTCAATGAGCAGTTCTTC
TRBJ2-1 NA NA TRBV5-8 CASSLVLGGLYNEQFF TGTGCCAGCAGCTTGGTTCTGGGGGGGCTCTACAATGAGCAGTTCTTC
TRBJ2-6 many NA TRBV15 CATSRALPRDIGVSGANVLTF TGTGCCACCAGCAGAGCCCTCCCCCGGGATATCGGGGTCTCTGGGGCCAACGTCCTGACTTTC
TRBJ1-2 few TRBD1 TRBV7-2 CASIRDRLNYGYTF TGTGCCAGCATAAGGGACAGGCTTAACTATGGCTACACCTTC
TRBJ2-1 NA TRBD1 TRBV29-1 CSAGQAGNEQFF TGCAGCGCCGGACAGGCAGGCAATGAGCAGTTCTTC
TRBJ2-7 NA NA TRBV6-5 CASSSGAFSSYEQYF TGTGCCAGCAGTTCGGGGGCTTTTAGCTCCTACGAGCAGTACTTC
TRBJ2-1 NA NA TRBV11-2 CASSLGIGAYNEQFF TGTGCCAGCAGCTTAGGGATAGGCGCTTACAATGAGCAGTTCTTC
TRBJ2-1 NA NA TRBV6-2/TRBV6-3 CASSYSPLGGHRSPYDNEQFF TGTGCCAGCAGTTACTCCCCCTTGGGAGGTCACAGGTCCCCGTACGACAATGAGCAGTTCTTC
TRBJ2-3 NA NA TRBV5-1 CASRPWLASTDTQYF TGCGCCAGCCGCCCGTGGCTAGCGAGCACAGATACGCAGTATTTT
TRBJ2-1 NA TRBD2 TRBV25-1 CASSEGGVLREQFF TGTGCCAGCAGTGAAGGGGGGGTTCTAAGGGAGCAGTTCTTC
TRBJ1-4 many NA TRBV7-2 CASSFGEKLFF TGTGCCAGCAGTTTCGGTGAAAAACTGTTTTTT
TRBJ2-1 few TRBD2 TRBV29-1 CSARAGAGHEQFF TGCAGCGCTAGAGCGGGAGCGGGCCATGAGCAGTTCTTC
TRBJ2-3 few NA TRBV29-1 CSVEEGRSGTDTQYF TGCAGCGTTGAAGAGGGGCGGAGTGGAACAGATACGCAGTATTTT
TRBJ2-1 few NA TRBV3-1 CASSQGRGRAYNEQFF TGTGCCAGCAGCCAGGGGAGGGGGAGGGCCTACAATGAGCAGTTCTTC
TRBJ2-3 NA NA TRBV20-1 CSARDVGVAGWADTQYF TGCAGTGCTAGAGATGTCGGGGTGGCAGGGTGGGCAGATACGCAGTATTTT
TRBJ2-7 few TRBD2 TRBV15 CATSRDWGGVPYEQYF TGTGCCACCAGCAGAGATTGGGGGGGGGTCCCTTACGAGCAGTACTTC
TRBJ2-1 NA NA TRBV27 CASSASLAGSYNEQFF TGTGCCAGCAGTGCCTCGCTCGCGGGATCTTACAATGAGCAGTTCTTC
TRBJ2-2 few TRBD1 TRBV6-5 CASSYGGQGATIASGELFF TGTGCCAGCAGTTACGGTGGACAGGGGGCTACCATTGCCTCCGGGGAGCTGTTTTTT
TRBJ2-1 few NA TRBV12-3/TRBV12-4 CASSQEGRSDEQFF TGTGCCAGCAGTCAGGAGGGCCGGTCTGATGAGCAGTTCTTC
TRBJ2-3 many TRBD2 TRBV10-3 CAIMASGGSGDTQYF TGTGCCATCATGGCCTCGGGAGGGAGTGGAGATACGCAGTATTTT
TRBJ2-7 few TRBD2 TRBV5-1 CASSWEGDYEQYF TGCGCCAGCAGCTGGGAGGGAGACTACGAGCAGTACTTC
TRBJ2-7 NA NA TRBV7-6 CASSLGASPGEQYF TGTGCCAGCAGCTTAGGGGCCTCTCCTGGGGAGCAGTACTTC
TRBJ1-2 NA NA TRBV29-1 CSVEMQGIGYTF TGCAGCGTTGAAATGCAGGGGATTGGCTACACCTTC
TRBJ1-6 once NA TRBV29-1 CSVRVSNSPLHF TGCAGCGTTCGGGTCAGCAATTCACCCCTCCACTTT
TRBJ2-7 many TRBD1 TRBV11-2 CASSSDRGRTVYEQYF TGTGCCAGCAGCTCGGACAGGGGCCGAACAGTCTACGAGCAGTACTTC
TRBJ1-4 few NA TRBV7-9 CASSQRQAYNEKLFF TGTGCCAGCAGCCAACGACAGGCCTATAATGAAAAACTGTTTTTT
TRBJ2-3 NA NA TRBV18 CAISPSPMRKSSTDTQYF TGTGCCATCTCACCAAGTCCAATGAGGAAGTCTAGCACAGATACGCAGTATTTT
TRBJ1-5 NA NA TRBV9 CASSKGRPPNNQPQHF TGTGCCAGCAGCAAAGGGCGTCCCCCGAACAATCAGCCCCAGCATTTT
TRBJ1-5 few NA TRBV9 CASSVRTPDSNQPQHF TGTGCCAGCAGCGTACGGACACCGGATAGCAATCAGCCCCAGCATTTT
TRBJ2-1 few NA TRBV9 CASSVVYRDSYNEQFF TGTGCCAGCAGCGTAGTTTACAGGGACTCCTACAATGAGCAGTTCTTC
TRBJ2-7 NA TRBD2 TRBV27 CASSPRVASGYEQYF TGTGCCAGCAGTCCCCGGGTCGCTAGCGGATACGAGCAGTACTTC
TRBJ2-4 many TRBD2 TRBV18 CASSLAGLAKNIQYF TGTGCCAGCTCACTAGCGGGTCTAGCCAAAAACATTCAGTACTTC